A selection of T cell receptor beta chains follows, all from one sample in a study of read filtering for tumor transcriptome and immune sequencing. MiXCR, applied by TCRdb to the reads, yields one record per CDR3 protein. The sample contains 130,000 or so distinct CDR3 sequences, approximately 13% of which appear only once. Sequencing was carried out using a population of CD138-negative cells sorted from bone marrow. The receptors originated from a donor aged 40 or older with multiple myeloma. Each CDR3 is given with its conserved first and last residue. The order of the fields is D gene, J gene, V gene, clone size, CDR3 protein, CDR3 DNA. The D gene is left open where the match is weak. Clone size is shown for a subset of rows, as once, few, many or a class of expanded clone.

NA	TRBJ2-3	TRBV20-1	many	CSASPGAYRADTQYF	TGCAGTGCTAGTCCCGGGGCTTACCGAGCAGATACGCAGTATTTT
TRBD2	TRBJ2-1	TRBV12-3/TRBV12-4	many	CASSPRLAGNEQFF	TGTGCCAGCAGTCCCAGACTAGCGGGCAATGAGCAGTTCTTC
NA	TRBJ1-1	TRBV14	few	CASSQDLRTANTGAFF	TGTGCCAGCAGCCAAGATTTACGGACCGCGAACACTGGAGCTTTCTTT
NA	TRBJ1-2	TRBV7-8	many	CASSPTTYGYTF	TGTGCCAGCAGCCCAACCACATATGGCTACACCTTC
NA	TRBJ2-5	TRBV5-1	few	CACSLTANKETQYF	TGCGCCTGCAGCTTGACCGCAAATAAAGAGACCCAGTACTTC
TRBD1	TRBJ1-6	TRBV7-8	many	CASSSGGENNSPLHF	TGTGCCAGCAGCTCAGGGGGCGAGAATAATTCACCCCTCCACTTT
TRBD1	TRBJ1-2	TRBV4-1	many	CASSQEGTEKRGYTF	TGCGCCAGCAGCCAAGAGGGGACAGAAAAGCGGGGCTACACCTTC
NA	TRBJ2-3	TRBV7-3	NA	CASSPLGVGPDTQYF	TGTGCCAGCAGCCCCCTTGGGGTGGGGCCAGATACGCAGTATTTT
NA	TRBJ2-7	TRBV11-3	many	CASSVRDATYEQYF	TGTGCCAGCAGCGTCCGGGACGCAACCTACGAGCAGTACTTC
NA	TRBJ1-4	TRBV18	many	CASSPFSGNEKLFF	TGTGCCAGCTCACCGTTTTCCGGTAATGAAAAACTGTTTTTT
TRBD2	TRBJ2-7	TRBV3-1	many	CASSPGTSGRNEQYF	TGTGCCAGCAGCCCTGGGACTAGCGGGAGAAACGAGCAGTACTTC
NA	TRBJ1-1	TRBV30	many	CAWSGQTWAFF	TGTGCCTGGAGTGGGCAGACGTGGGCTTTCTTT
TRBD1	TRBJ2-3	TRBV6-5	many	CASSPSQGYDTQYF	TGTGCCAGCAGTCCCTCACAGGGGTACGATACGCAGTATTTT
NA	TRBJ2-1	TRBV15	many	CATSRAGGPHNEQFF	TGTGCCACCAGCAGAGCGGGTGGACCCCACAATGAGCAGTTCTTC
NA	TRBJ2-3	TRBV20-1	many	CSAGAGGSDTQYF	TGCAGTGCGGGTGCTGGCGGGTCAGATACGCAGTATTTT
NA	TRBJ2-7	TRBV20-1	many	CSARGGRSYEQYF	TGCAGTGCTAGAGGAGGGCGCTCCTACGAGCAGTACTTC